This TCR beta chain came from a study of CXCR3-negative and CXCR3-positive naive CD8 T cells. At the level of the study: Each library held about 1.5 +/- 0.3 million TRB reads, some 130 million in total.

As regards this clonotype: Its target is unknown.

Naive CD8+ T cells showed a CD45RO-CCR7+CD27+CD95- phenotype. Study observations and caveats: The authors found comparable surface CD5 between naive subsets and inferred TCR strength from TRB CDR3 properties. Each naive subset displayed comparably high diversity, whereas memory CD8+ cells displayed much lower diversity. The TRB CDR3s that CXCR3-positive naive cells carried were more hydrophobic than those of CXCR3-negative naive cells.

The CDR3 spans 15 residues. The germline V gene encodes CDR1 SGHRS and CDR2 YFSETQ. Carrying UMI labels, the TRB cDNA libraries were prepared through 5' RACE. TCRdb reanalyzed the 5' RACE reads, giving one entry per CDR3 protein sequence and no DNA. This sample lists roughly 120,000 distinct CDR3 sequences; its ten largest clones have about 0.62%. The TCR was taken from a human donor in good health. Some clones in this sample may be carry-over from other donors' samples. Sequenced material: naive CXCR3+ CD8+ T cells from blood. Subset indicated: CD45RO-CCR7+CD27+CD95- naive CD8+ T cells expressing CXCR3 (TNR3+). This chain connects TRBV5-1 to TRBJ1-2. The CDR3 sequence is CASGHEPHSNYGYTF.